Listed below are T cell receptor beta chains from one sample, sequenced in a study of T cell responses to AZD1222 COVID-19 vaccine. Produced via immunoSEQ multiplex PCR; TCRdb's table is partial and in-frame only. Of approximately 120,000 clones in the sample, roughly nine tenths are singletons; the top ten hold around 7%. The sequenced sample was peripheral blood, obtained on day 0 of AZD1222 vaccination. The receptors shown here come from an adult in good health. Each CDR3 is given with its conserved first and last residue. A D gene is named only where the DNA matches it firmly. Not every row has a clone size; where given, it reads once, few, many or a size class.

TRBV18,-,TRBJ1-5,-,TGTGCCAGCTCGCCGGGCACGGGAGAGCCCCAGCATTTT,CASSPGTGEPQHF
TRBV6-6,TRBD1,TRBJ1-4,-,TGTGCCAGCAGTTGGACAGGGGGCGACGAAAAACTGTTTTTT,CASSWTGGDEKLFF
TRBV12-3/TRBV12-4,-,TRBJ1-6,once,TGTGCCAGCAGTTTAGAGAGGAATTCACCCCTCCACTTT,CASSLERNSPLHF
TRBV9,TRBD2,TRBJ2-3,-,TGTGCCAGCAGCGTAGCCCGTCTAGCGGGGGGGCGGGATACGCAGTATTTT,CASSVARLAGGRDTQYF
TRBV6-1,-,TRBJ2-7,once,TGTGCCAGCAGTGAATTTGACAGCACCTACGAGCAGTACTTC,CASSEFDSTYEQYF
TRBV12-3/TRBV12-4,-,TRBJ1-1,once,TGTGCCAGCAGTCCCGACCCGGGCACTGAAGCTTTCTTT,CASSPDPGTEAFF
TRBV11-2,TRBD2,TRBJ2-3,once,TGTGCCAGCAGCTTAGATTTAGCGGGGGGTGTAGATACGCAGTATTTT,CASSLDLAGGVDTQYF
TRBV24-1,-,TRBJ1-2,-,TGTGCCACCAACCCGAGGGGTGGCTACACCTTC,CATNPRGGYTF
TRBV7-2,-,TRBJ2-5,-,TGTGCCAGCAGCTTAATCGCACTACGAGAGACCCAGTACTTC,CASSLIALRETQYF
TRBV7-7,TRBD1,TRBJ2-5,-,TGTGCCAGCAGCCCGACAGGGTACCAAGAGACCCAGTACTTC,CASSPTGYQETQYF
TRBV9,TRBD1,TRBJ1-2,-,TGTGCCAGCAGCGCCCTCCTCGGGACAGCTCTTGGCTACACCTTC,CASSALLGTALGYTF
TRBV6-2/TRBV6-3,-,TRBJ1-1,-,TGTGCCAGCAGTTACCCCCTGGCGGCCAACACTGAAGCTTTCTTT,CASSYPLAANTEAFF
TRBV12-3/TRBV12-4,-,TRBJ1-1,-,TGTGCCAGCAGGATCTACGGTGAAGCTTTCTTT,CASRIYGEAFF
TRBV5-1,-,TRBJ1-2,-,TGCGCCAGCAGCCCAGGGGACCTCGGTAATGGCTACACCTTC,CASSPGDLGNGYTF
TRBV9,TRBD1,TRBJ1-1,-,TGTGCCAGCAGCGTAGACGGGACAGGGAACACTGAAGCTTTCTTT,CASSVDGTGNTEAFF
TRBV7-8,-,TRBJ2-1,-,TGTGCCAGCAGCTTAGTGCCTGGATTCTCCTACAATGAGCAGTTCTTC,CASSLVPGFSYNEQFF
TRBV6-5,-,TRBJ2-7,-,TGTGCCAGTATCCGGGCGGGACACCCCGGGGAGCAGTACTTC,CASIRAGHPGEQYF
TRBV3-1/TRBV3-2,-,TRBJ2-5,-,TGTGCCAGCAGCCAAGATACACTCGAAGAGACCCAGTACTTC,CASSQDTLEETQYF
TRBV27,-,TRBJ1-1,-,TGTGCCAGCAGTTCAGACCCGTGGGGGGGGACTGAAGCTTTCTTT,CASSSDPWGGTEAFF
TRBV6-5,TRBD2,TRBJ2-1,once,TGTGCCAGCAGACAACTAGCGGAGAACAATGAGCAGTTCTTC,CASRQLAENNEQFF
TRBV25-1,-,TRBJ1-2,-,TGTGCCAGCAGTGAAAGTGGCCAGGGAAACGTCTATGGCTACACCTTC,CASSESGQGNVYGYTF
TRBV11-2,TRBD1,TRBJ2-7,-,TGTGCCAGCAGCCCGATCCGGCGGGACAGGGAATACGAGCAGTACTTC,CASSPIRRDREYEQYF
TRBV5-1,-,TRBJ2-2,-,TGCGCCAGCAGCTACGATAGTGGTATTGCCGGGGAGCTGTTTTTT,CASSYDSGIAGELFF
TRBV7-2,TRBD1,TRBJ1-1,once,TGTGCCAGCAGCTTAGCGGGCGGGACAGGGAGATTTGAAGCTTTCTTT,CASSLAGGTGRFEAFF
TRBV29-1,-,TRBJ2-7,many,TGCAGCGTTGAAGATACAGGGAGGGTGTCCGAGCAGTACTTC,CSVEDTGRVSEQYF
TRBV5-4,-,TRBJ2-1,-,TGTGCCAGCAGCTTGGGACTAGAGGAGCAGTTCTTC,CASSLGLEEQFF
TRBV6-6,-,TRBJ1-4,-,TGTGCCAGCAGTTACTCGAGCGGGGTAAGGGAAAAACTGTTTTTT,CASSYSSGVREKLFF
TRBV5-1,TRBD2,TRBJ2-3,-,TGCGCCAGCAGTCCCGGGACTAGCGGGGGGGCCGGCACAGATACGCAGTATTTT,CASSPGTSGGAGTDTQYF
TRBV5-1,-,TRBJ1-2,-,TGCGCCAGCAGCTTGGCCGGAGGGGACGTAGGCTACACCTTC,CASSLAGGDVGYTF
TRBV4-1,-,TRBJ1-4,-,TGCGCCAGCAGCCAAGGGCAGGCCCTCTCGCCCCAGAAAAAACTGTTTTTT,CASSQGQALSPQKKLFF
TRBV7-2,-,TRBJ1-2,-,TGTGCCAGCAGCTTAGCGGCCGGGACCGGGGGCGATGGCTACACCTTC,CASSLAAGTGGDGYTF
TRBV5-5,TRBD2,TRBJ2-5,-,TGTGCCAGCAGCTTGGTAGCGGGTGTGTTCCAGTACTTC,CASSLVAGVFQYF
TRBV4-1,TRBD2,TRBJ2-5,-,TGCGCCAGCAGCCAAGATCGACTAGCGGGGGGCGCGAGGGAGACCCAGTACTTC,CASSQDRLAGGARETQYF
TRBV4-1,-,TRBJ1-2,few,TGCGCCAGCAGCTCACAAGTTGAGGTGGTATATGGCTACACCTTC,CASSSQVEVVYGYTF
TRBV27,-,TRBJ2-7,-,TGTGCCAGCAGTTTAGGGGTGTGGGAGACGTCCTACGAGCAGTACTTC,CASSLGVWETSYEQYF
TRBV7-9,TRBD2,TRBJ2-5,-,TGTGCCAGCAGCTTTTGGGGGGGGACCCAGTACTTC,CASSFWGGTQYF
TRBV11-2,-,TRBJ2-7,-,TGTGCCAGCAGCCCCCTAAGCAGGGCCGGCACCTACGAGCAGTACTTC,CASSPLSRAGTYEQYF
TRBV10-2,-,TRBJ2-7,-,TGCGCCAGCTCGGGACTCGCTCGACACGAGCAGTACTTC,CASSGLARHEQYF
TRBV27,-,TRBJ1-2,-,TGTGCCAGCAGCCTACAGGGAGGCTATGGCTACACCTTC,CASSLQGGYGYTF
TRBV10-3,TRBD2,TRBJ2-7,few,TGTGCCATCAGTGATAGCACTAGCGGGAGATACGAGCAGTACTTC,CAISDSTSGRYEQYF
TRBV27,-,TRBJ2-3,once,TGTGCCAGCAGTTCTCTGACGTTGAGCACAGATACGCAGTATTTT,CASSSLTLSTDTQYF
TRBV27,-,TRBJ2-1,-,TGTGCCAGCAGTCTGTCATCCTTTAGCTCCTACAATGAGCAGTTCTTC,CASSLSSFSSYNEQFF
TRBV29-1,TRBD1,TRBJ1-4,-,TGCAGCGTGAGGAGGGGGCCTAATGAAAAACTGTTTTTT,CSVRRGPNEKLFF
TRBV9,-,TRBJ2-2,-,TGTGCCAGCAGCGTAGGGGCCAGCTTCACCGGGGAGCTGTTTTTT,CASSVGASFTGELFF
TRBV7-9,TRBD1,TRBJ2-1,few,TGTGCCAGCAGCTTAGTGACAGGGGGGAATGAGCAGTTCTTC,CASSLVTGGNEQFF
TRBV12-3/TRBV12-4,TRBD1,TRBJ1-2,few,TGTGCCACCACGCTCGAGGGGGACAGAAACTTC,CATTLEGDRNF
TRBV30,-,TRBJ2-7,-,TGTGCCTTCTCGATCGGCAGCTCCTACGAGCAGTACTTC,CAFSIGSSYEQYF
TRBV24-1,-,TRBJ1-2,-,TGTGCCACCAGTGATCGTCTTAGGACGGCTGGCTACACCTTC,CATSDRLRTAGYTF
TRBV10-3,-,TRBJ2-1,-,TGTGCCTCAACCGGGACCGAATACAATGAGCAGTTCTTC,CASTGTEYNEQFF
TRBV19,TRBD1,TRBJ1-3,once,TGTGCCGTGCGAGGGACAGGCGCTGGAAACACCATATATTTT,CAVRGTGAGNTIYF
TRBV2,-,TRBJ1-3,-,TGTGCCAGGGGGCCGGTTGGTGGAAACACCATATATTTT,CARGPVGGNTIYF